This T cell receptor beta chain comes out of a study of neoadjuvant anti-PD-1 for oral cavity cancer. Time point: after neoadjuvant nivolumab, at surgical resection. This clone was found a few times. The CDR3 is 13 amino acids. CDR1 and CDR2 (germline): SEHNR, FQNEAQ (reference sequence). V was pared by 8 bases and J by 2 bases, with 3 bases of the junction left unmatched. TCRdb keeps only in-frame clones here, not all; method: immunoSEQ multiplex PCR. The repertoire holds roughly 8,100 clones, with approximately 70% as singletons. This receptor was identified in a person aged 40-85 years with oral cavity squamous cell carcinoma. The chain has TRBV7-9 and TRBJ2-7; the match to TRBD2 covers 10 bases. Specimen: PBMCs, collected after nivolumab (anti-PD-1) treatment. The CDR3, as DNA: TGTGCCAGCCGGACTAGCGGCACCTACGAGCAGTACTTC. It encodes CASRTSGTYEQYF.